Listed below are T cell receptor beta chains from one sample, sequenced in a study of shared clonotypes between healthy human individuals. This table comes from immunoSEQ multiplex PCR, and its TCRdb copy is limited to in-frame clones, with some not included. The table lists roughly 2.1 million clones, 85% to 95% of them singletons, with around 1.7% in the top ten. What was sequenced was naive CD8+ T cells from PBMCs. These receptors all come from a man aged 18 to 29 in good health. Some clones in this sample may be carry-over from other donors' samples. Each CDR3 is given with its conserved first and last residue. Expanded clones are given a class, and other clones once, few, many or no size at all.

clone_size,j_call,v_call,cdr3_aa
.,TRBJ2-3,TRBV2,CASSEVTSADTDTQYF
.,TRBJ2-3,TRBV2,CASKGAGTDTQYF
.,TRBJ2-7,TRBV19,CASSITSGPYEQYF
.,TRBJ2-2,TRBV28,CATYPLRFSNTGELFF
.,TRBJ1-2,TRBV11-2,CASSRTGLGYTF
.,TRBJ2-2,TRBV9,CASSQAGGGTGELFF
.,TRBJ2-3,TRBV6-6,CASRWTSASTDTQYF
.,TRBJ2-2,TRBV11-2,CASSSRGGGTNTGELFF
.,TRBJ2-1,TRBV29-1,CSVESGTSGKVFF
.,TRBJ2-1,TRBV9,CASSPRPAGTYNEQFF
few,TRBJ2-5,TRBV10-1,CASSDYQGETQYF
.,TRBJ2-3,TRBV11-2,CASSWDRDGASTDTQYF
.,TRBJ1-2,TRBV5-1,CASSLEGGARYGYTF
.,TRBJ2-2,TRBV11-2,CASSFGQGKNTGELFF
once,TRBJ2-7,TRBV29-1,CSVAGTTKQYF
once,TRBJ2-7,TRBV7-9,CASSPGTGYEQYF
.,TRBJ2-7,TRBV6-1,CASNLGLAYEQYF
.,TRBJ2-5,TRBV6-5,CASSYTLAGYGETQYF
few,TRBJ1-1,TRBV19,CASFMRPLEDPVNTEAFF
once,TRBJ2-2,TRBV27,CASSLATANTGELFF
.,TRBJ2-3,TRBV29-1,CSVEGGANTQYF
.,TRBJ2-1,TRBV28,CASSGPEPFF
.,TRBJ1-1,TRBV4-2,CASSQGAVGDPEAFF
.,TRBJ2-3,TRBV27,CASSSPFQDLSTDTQYF
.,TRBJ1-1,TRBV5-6,CASSWTVNTEAFF
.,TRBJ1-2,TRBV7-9,CASSLGSYTF
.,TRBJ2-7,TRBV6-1,CASTSSGGAYEQYF
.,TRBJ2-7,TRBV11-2,CASSFRGGSYEQYF
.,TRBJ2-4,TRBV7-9,CASRENREAKNIQYF
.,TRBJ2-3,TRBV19,CASSIMGTDTQYF
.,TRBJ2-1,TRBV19,CASSRVGGLVPDEQFF
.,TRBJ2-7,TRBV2,CASSERWSYEQYF
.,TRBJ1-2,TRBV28,CASREPTEYYGYTF
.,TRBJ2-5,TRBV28,CASVASGSSETQYF
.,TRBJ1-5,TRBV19,CASRSNKINQPQHF
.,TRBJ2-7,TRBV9,CASSPGTGDYSYEQYF
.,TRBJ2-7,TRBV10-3,CAISFKRASRHEQYF
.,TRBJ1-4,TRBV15,CATSRSTRGINEKLFF
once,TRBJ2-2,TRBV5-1,CASSPALRAGGTGELFF
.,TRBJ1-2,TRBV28,CASSYPRTINYGYTF
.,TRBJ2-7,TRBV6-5,CATGQGLSYEQYF
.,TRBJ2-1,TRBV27,CASSTAGGIYNEQFF
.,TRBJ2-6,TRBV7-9,CASSLGTLAGAGANVLTF
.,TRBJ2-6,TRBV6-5,CASSYISGGANVLTF
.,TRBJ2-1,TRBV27,CASSLLWGRFEQFF
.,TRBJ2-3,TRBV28,CASSPPVVGGPSTDTQYF
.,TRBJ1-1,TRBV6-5,CASSYTGGRTEAFF
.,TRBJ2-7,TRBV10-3,CAISESRGTGHEQYF
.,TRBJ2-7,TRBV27,CASSLSPYEQYF
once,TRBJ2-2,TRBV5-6,CASRLGSGELFF
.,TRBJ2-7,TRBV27,CASSLSPRTERGYEQYF
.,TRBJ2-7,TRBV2,CASSEARAAGGYEQYF
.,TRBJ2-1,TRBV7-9,CASSPVPGSSGEQFF